In its sample, the clone carrying this T cell receptor (beta chain) was seen a few times. The data were taken from a study of blood T cell repertoires in COVID-19. The wider study: Samples taken during acute and convalescent COVID-19 were collected in the United States, Italy and Spain. The cDNA or gDNA used as material had been derived from T cells, B-cell-depleted T cells, or PBMCs.

CDR1 and CDR2 (germline): SGHAT, FQNNGV. Trimming pared 5 bases from V and 5 bases from J, leaving 12 bases between. CDR3 length: 13 amino acids. In the authors' methods: Reference gene primers were amplified, and this amplification served to estimate nucleated cell counts. Sequencing used immunoSEQ multiplex PCR; TCRdb keeps in-frame clones, though not all of them. V and J calls and clone size come straight from that table; D and trimming were deduced from the DNA. The table includes some 700,000 clones, 70% to 90% detected once. The V and J genes are TRBV11-2 and TRBJ1-1; D is ambiguous. The origin of this receptor is a young woman with acute or convalescent COVID-19. The sample comprised peripheral blood. The CDR3 DNA follows: TGTGCCAGCAGCCCGTTTCCGGGGACTGAAGCTTTCTTT. This encodes CASSPFPGTEAFF.